These 5 T cell receptor beta chains came from one sample sequenced in a study of CD8 T cells in ankylosing spondylitis. Each CDR3 protein is one row after TCRdb ran MiXCR on the 5' RACE reads. The repertoire holds 350,000 to 450,000 distinct CDR3 sequences, with 20% to 25% as singletons. Sequenced material: blood, either unsorted or a sorted T cell fraction (not recorded which). The receptors here all came from a male donor with ankylosing spondylitis or in good health (not recorded which).

V gene TRBV4-1 combines with J gene TRBJ2-7, with 14 bases lining up with TRBD2. CDR1 and CDR2 from the germline V gene are MGHRA and YSYEKL. V was pared by 1 base and J by 2 bases, with 1 base of the junction left unmatched. The CDR3 covers 16 residues. The CDR3 region is CASSQGLAGGTYEQYF. The CDR3 DNA sequence: TGCGCCAGCAGCCAAGGACTAGCGGGGGGGACCTACGAGCAGTACTTC.

This clonotype was found a few times. The gene calls are TRBV20-1 and TRBJ1-1; 7 bases agree with TRBD1. Trimming cost V 5 bases and J 3 bases; bases outside gene matches: 3. This CDR3 region has 12 residues. The V gene's germline CDR1 is DFQATT and CDR2 SNEGSKA (reference sequence). DNA for the CDR3: TGCAGTGCTCGGACAGGAGACACTGAAGCTTTCTTT. It translates to CSARTGDTEAFF.

The chain links TRBV6-5 to TRBJ1-1; 7 positions match TRBD1. Germline V gene data show CDR1 as MNHEY and CDR2 as SVGAGI. The CDR3 covers 17 residues. The junction had 10 bases not matched to a gene; V was cut back by 0 bases and J by 3 bases. The CDR3 reads CASSYSGQALFHTEAFF. The CDR3 DNA follows: TGTGCCAGCAGTTACTCAGGACAGGCCCTATTCCACACTGAAGCTTTCTTT.

This clonotype was seen only a few times. This rearrangement joins TRBV11-2 to TRBJ2-5; TRBD1 aligns across 11 bases. Germline CDR1 and CDR2: SGHAT and FQNNGV. The length of the CDR3 is 17 residues. J lost 1 base, V lost 5 bases, and 9 bases had no gene match. As DNA, the CDR3 is TGTGCCAGCAGCACTCGGACAGGGGGCCTGCCCCAAGAGACCCAGTACTTC. Amino acid sequence: CASSTRTGGLPQETQYF.

The chain has TRBV2 and TRBJ2-2; 10 positions match TRBD2. This CDR3 is built from 17 residues. V was pared by 1 base and J by 5 bases, with 7 bases of the junction left unmatched. Germline assignment: CDR1 SNHLY and CDR2 FYNNEI. The CDR3 here is CASSEVASGGRTGELFF. CDR3 in DNA: TGTGCCAGCAGTGAAGTCGCTAGCGGGGGTAGGACCGGGGAGCTGTTTTTT.